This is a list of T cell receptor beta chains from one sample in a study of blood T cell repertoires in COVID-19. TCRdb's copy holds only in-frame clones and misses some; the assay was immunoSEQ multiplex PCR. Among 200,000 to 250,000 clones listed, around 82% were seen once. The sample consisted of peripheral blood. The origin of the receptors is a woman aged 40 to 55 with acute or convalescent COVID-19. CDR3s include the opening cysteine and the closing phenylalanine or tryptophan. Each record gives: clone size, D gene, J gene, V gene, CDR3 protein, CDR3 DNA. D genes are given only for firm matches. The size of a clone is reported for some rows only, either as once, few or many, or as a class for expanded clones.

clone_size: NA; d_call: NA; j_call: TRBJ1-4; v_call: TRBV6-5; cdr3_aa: CARVLRQGGEKLFF; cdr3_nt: TGTGCCAGAGTATTAAGGCAGGGCGGTGAAAAACTGTTTTTT
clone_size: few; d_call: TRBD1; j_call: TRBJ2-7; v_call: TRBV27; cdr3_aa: CASSLNDRGLYEQYF; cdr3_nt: TGTGCCAGCAGTTTAAACGACAGGGGGCTCTACGAGCAGTACTTC
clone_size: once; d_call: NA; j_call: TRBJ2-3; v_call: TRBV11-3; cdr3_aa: CASSLFPRDTQYF; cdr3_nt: TGTGCCAGCAGCTTATTTCCGAGAGATACGCAGTATTTT
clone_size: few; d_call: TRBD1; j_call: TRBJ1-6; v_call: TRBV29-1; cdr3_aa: CSVGTGVYNSPLHF; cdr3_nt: TGCAGCGTTGGGACAGGGGTCTATAATTCACCCCTCCACTTT
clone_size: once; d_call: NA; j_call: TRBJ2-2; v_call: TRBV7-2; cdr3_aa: CASSVHQGYTGELFF; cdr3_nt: TGTGCCAGCAGCGTGCACCAGGGGTACACCGGGGAGCTGTTTTTT
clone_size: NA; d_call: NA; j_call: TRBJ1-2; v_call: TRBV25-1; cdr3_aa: CASSPTGHTNYGYTF; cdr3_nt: TGTGCCAGCAGTCCCACGGGACACACGAACTATGGCTACACCTTC
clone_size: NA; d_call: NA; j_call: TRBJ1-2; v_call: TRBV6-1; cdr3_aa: CASSEAGDHYGYTF; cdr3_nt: TGTGCCAGCAGTGAAGCCGGGGATCACTATGGCTACACCTTC
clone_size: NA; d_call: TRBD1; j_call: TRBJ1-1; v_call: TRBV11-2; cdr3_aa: CASSSRTGQNTEAFF; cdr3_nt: TGTGCCAGCAGCTCCCGGACAGGGCAGAACACTGAAGCTTTCTTT
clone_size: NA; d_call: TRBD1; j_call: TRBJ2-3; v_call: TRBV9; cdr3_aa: CASSVGGTGGTDTQYF; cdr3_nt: TGTGCCAGCAGCGTAGGGGGGACAGGGGGCACAGATACGCAGTATTTT
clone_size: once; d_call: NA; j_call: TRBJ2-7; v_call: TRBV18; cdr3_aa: CASSPQRVQGTYEQYF; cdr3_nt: TGTGCCAGCTCACCCCAGCGGGTACAGGGGACCTACGAGCAGTACTTC
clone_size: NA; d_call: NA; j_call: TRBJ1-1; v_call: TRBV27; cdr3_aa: CASSLDRNTEAFF; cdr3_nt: TGTGCCAGCAGTTTAGACAGGAACACTGAAGCTTTCTTT
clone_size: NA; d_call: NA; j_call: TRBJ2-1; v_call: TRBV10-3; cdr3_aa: CAISDPSYNEQFF; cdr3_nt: TGTGCCATCAGTGACCCGTCCTACAATGAGCAGTTCTTC
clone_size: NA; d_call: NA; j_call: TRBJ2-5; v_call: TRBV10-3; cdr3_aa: CAISEVREETQYF; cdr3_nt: TGTGCCATCAGTGAGGTGAGGGAGGAGACCCAGTACTTC
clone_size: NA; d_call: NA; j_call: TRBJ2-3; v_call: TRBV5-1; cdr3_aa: CASSLRGMGTDTQYF; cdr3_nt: TGCGCCAGCAGCTTGAGGGGGATGGGCACAGATACGCAGTATTTT
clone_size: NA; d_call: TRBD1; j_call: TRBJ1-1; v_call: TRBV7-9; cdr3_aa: CASSQTGGSGTEAFF; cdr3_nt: TGTGCCAGCAGCCAAACAGGGGGCAGCGGCACTGAAGCTTTCTTT
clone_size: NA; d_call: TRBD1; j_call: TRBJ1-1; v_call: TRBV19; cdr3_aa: CASSEGAGEAFF; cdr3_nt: TGTGCCAGTAGTGAGGGGGCGGGTGAAGCTTTCTTT
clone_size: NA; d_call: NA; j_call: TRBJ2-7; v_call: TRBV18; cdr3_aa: CASSPPTLRGEQYF; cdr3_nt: TGTGCCAGCTCACCACCGACTCTTCGGGGGGAGCAGTACTTC
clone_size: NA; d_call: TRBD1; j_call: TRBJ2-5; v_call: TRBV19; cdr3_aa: CASRPARTGMGQETQYF; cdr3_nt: TGTGCCAGTAGGCCCGCCCGGACAGGTATGGGGCAAGAGACCCAGTACTTC
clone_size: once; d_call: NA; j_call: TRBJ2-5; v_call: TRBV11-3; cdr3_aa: CASSIRGETQYF; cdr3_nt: TGTGCCAGCAGCATCCGCGGGGAGACCCAGTACTTC
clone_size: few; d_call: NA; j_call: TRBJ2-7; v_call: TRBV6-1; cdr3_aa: CASSEYGGPNEQYF; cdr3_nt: TGTGCCAGCAGTGAATACGGGGGGCCGAACGAGCAGTACTTC
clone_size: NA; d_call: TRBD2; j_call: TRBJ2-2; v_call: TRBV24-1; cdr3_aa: CATSDFGTGTSGRTGELFF; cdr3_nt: TGTGCCACCAGTGATTTCGGGACAGGGACTAGCGGGAGGACCGGGGAGCTGTTTTTT
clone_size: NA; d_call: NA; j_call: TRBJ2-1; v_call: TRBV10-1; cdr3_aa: CASISGTPYNEQFF; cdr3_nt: TGCGCCAGCATCTCTGGGACACCCTACAATGAGCAGTTCTTC
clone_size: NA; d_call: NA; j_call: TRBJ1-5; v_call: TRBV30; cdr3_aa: CAWRGGNSNQPQHF; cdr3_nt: TGTGCCTGGAGGGGGGGGAATAGCAATCAGCCCCAGCATTTT
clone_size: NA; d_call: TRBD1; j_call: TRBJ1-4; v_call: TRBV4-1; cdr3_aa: CASSRDRTNEKLFF; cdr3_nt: TGCGCCAGCAGCCGGGACAGGACTAATGAAAAACTGTTTTTT
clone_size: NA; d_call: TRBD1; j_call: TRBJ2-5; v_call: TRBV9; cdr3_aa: CASSVALRQGRETQYF; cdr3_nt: TGTGCCAGCAGCGTAGCTTTGAGACAGGGGCGAGAGACCCAGTACTTC
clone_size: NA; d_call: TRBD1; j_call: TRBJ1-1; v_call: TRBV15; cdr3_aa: CATSRDLRGQAFF; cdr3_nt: TGTGCCACCAGCAGAGATTTGAGGGGGCAAGCTTTCTTT
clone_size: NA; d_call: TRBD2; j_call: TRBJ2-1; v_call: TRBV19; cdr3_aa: CATKSGGTRYNEQFF; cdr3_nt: TGTGCCACTAAAAGCGGGGGGACTCGATACAATGAGCAGTTCTTC
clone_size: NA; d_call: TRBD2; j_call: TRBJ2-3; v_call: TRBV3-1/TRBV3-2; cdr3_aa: CASSQPGTSGGTDTQYF; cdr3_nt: TGTGCCAGCAGCCAACCGGGGACTAGCGGGGGGACAGATACGCAGTATTTT
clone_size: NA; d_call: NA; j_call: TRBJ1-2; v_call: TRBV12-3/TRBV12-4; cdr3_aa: CASSPAVEDGYTF; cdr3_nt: TGTGCCAGCAGCCCCGCGGTAGAAGATGGCTACACCTTC
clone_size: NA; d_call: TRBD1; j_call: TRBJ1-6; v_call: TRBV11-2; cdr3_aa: CASSPGQGNSPLHF; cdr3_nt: TGTGCCAGCAGCCCGGGACAGGGAAATTCACCCCTCCACTTT
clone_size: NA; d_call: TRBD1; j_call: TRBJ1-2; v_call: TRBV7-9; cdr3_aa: CASSLSHRDSSYGYTF; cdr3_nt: TGTGCCAGCAGCTTATCCCACAGGGACAGTTCCTATGGCTACACCTTC
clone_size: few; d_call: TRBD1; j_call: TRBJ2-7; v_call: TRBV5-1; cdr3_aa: CASSLTGADYEQYF; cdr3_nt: TGCGCCAGCAGCTTAACAGGGGCTGACTACGAGCAGTACTTC
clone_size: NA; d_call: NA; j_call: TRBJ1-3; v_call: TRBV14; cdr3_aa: CASSQEGGHSGNTIYF; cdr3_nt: TGTGCCAGCAGCCAAGAAGGGGGACACTCTGGAAACACCATATATTTT
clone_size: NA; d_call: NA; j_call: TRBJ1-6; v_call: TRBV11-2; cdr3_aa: CASSPRLTGSSYNSPLHF; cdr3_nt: TGTGCCAGCAGCCCGCGGCTAACAGGAAGCTCCTATAATTCACCCCTCCACTTT
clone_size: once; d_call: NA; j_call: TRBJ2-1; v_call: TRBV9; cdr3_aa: CASGGIAQFF; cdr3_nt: TGTGCTTCTGGAGGTATAGCGCAGTTCTTC
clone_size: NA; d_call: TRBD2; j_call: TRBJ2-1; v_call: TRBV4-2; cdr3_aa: CASSQASRGRDNEQFF; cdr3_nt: TGTGCCAGCAGCCAAGCGTCTCGCGGGAGGGACAATGAGCAGTTCTTC
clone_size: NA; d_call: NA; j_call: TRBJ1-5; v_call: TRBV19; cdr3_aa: CASSRWEGDNQPQHF; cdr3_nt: TGTGCCAGTAGTAGGTGGGAAGGGGACAATCAGCCCCAGCATTTT
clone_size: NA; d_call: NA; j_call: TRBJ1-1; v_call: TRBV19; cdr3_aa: CASSIDPSEGMNTEAFF; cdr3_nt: TGTGCCAGTAGTATAGACCCTTCGGAGGGAATGAACACTGAAGCTTTCTTT
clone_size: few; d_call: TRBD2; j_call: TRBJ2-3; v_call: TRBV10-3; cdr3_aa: CAISREATDTQYF; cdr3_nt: TGTGCCATCTCTCGGGAGGCCACAGATACGCAGTATTTT
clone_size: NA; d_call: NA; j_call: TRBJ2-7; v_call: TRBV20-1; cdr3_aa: CSASLARPGTTDDYEQYF; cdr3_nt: TGCAGTGCTAGTTTAGCCCGCCCCGGGACAACCGACGACTACGAGCAGTACTTC
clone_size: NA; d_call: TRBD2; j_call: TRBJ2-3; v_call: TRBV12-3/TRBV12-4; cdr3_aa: CASRTSGVDTQYF; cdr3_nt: TGTGCCAGCCGAACTAGCGGGGTAGATACGCAGTATTTT
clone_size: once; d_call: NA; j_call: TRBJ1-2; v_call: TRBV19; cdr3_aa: CASSPSQGHYGYTF; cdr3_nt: TGTGCCAGTAGCCCTTCACAGGGACACTATGGCTACACCTTC
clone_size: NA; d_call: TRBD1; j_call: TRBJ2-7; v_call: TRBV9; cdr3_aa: CASSARQGAPHEQYF; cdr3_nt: TGTGCCAGCAGCGCACGACAGGGGGCTCCCCACGAGCAGTACTTC
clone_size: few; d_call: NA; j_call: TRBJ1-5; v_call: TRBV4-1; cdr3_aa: CASSQDLGINQPQHF; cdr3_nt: TGCGCCAGCAGCCAAGATTTGGGCATAAATCAGCCCCAGCATTTT
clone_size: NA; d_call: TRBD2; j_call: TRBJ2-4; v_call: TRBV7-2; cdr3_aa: CASSLGLLQYF; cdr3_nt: TGTGCCAGCAGCTTGGGACTACTTCAGTACTTC
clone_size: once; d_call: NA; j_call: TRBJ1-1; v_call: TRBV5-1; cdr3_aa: CASSLRKTGNTEAFF; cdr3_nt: TGCGCCAGCAGCTTACGCAAGACAGGTAACACTGAAGCTTTCTTT
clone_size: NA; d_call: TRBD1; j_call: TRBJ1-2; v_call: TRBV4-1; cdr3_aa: CASSQQGADGYTF; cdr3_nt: TGCGCCAGCAGCCAACAGGGGGCGGATGGCTACACCTTC
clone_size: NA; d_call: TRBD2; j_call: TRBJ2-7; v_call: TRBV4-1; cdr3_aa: CASSQAGGNPIGDEQYF; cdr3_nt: TGCGCCAGCAGCCAAGCGGGGGGAAACCCGATCGGAGACGAGCAGTACTTC
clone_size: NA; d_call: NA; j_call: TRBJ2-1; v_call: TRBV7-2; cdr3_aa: CASSLPGSAGEQFF; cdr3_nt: TGTGCCAGCAGCTTACCGGGTTCGGCGGGTGAGCAGTTCTTC
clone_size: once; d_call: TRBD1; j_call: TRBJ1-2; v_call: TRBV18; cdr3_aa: CASSPGQGNGYTF; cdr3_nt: TGTGCCAGCTCACCGGGACAGGGTAATGGCTACACCTTC
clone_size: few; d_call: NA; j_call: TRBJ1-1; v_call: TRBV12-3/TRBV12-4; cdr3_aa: CASSLLVQFEAFF; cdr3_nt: TGTGCCAGCAGTTTATTAGTACAGTTTGAAGCTTTCTTT
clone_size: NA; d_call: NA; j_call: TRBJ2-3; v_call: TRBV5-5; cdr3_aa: CASSLLRGASTDTQYF; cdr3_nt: TGTGCCAGCAGCTTGTTACGTGGGGCCAGCACAGATACGCAGTATTTT
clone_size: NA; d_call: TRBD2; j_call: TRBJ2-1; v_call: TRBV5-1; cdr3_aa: CASSLGGTSGYNEQFF; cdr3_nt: TGCGCCAGCAGCCTCGGGGGGACTAGCGGTTACAATGAGCAGTTCTTC
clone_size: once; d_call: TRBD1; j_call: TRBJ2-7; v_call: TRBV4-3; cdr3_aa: CASSQARGQYEQYF; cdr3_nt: TGCGCCAGCAGCCAAGCCAGGGGACAGTACGAGCAGTACTTC
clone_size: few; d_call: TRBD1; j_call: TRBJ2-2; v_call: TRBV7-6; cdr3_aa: CASSRMTGSGGELFF; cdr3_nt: TGTGCCAGCAGCCGAATGACAGGGTCGGGCGGGGAGCTGTTTTTT